This passage covers 31 T cell receptor beta chains from one sample sequenced in a study of blood T cell repertoires in COVID-19. TCRdb keeps only in-frame clones here, not all; method: immunoSEQ multiplex PCR. The sample has approximately 100,000 clones; roughly 87% are singletons. Sequenced input: peripheral blood. These receptors all come from a woman at least 80 years old in a cohort sampled during active COVID-19.

This rearrangement joins TRBV29-1 to TRBJ1-2; TRBD1 matches 7 bases. After removal of 5 bases from V and 5 bases from J, the junction contained 8 bases not matched to a gene. The V gene's germline CDR1 is SQVTM and CDR2 ANQGSEA. This CDR3 has 13 amino acids. DNA for the CDR3: TGCAGCGTTCTAGACGGGACAGTATATGGCTACACCTTC. This translates into CSVLDGTVYGYTF.

This clone has a single count. The rearrangement joins TRBV30 to TRBJ1-2; D is ambiguous. Germline values: CDR1 GTSNPN, CDR2 SVGIG (reference sequence). Trimming removed 2 bases from V and 1 base from J, with 8 bases in between. The CDR3 covers 13 residues. CDR3 amino acids: CAWSRGLNYGYTF. CDR3 DNA: TGTGCCTGGAGTCGCGGTCTTAACTATGGCTACACCTTC.

This rearrangement joins TRBV5-4 to TRBJ2-1, with D possibly matching TRBD2 (5 bases). CDR3 length equals 13 residues. Germline CDR1 reads SGHNT; CDR2 reads YYREEE (reference sequence). V was pared by 4 bases and J by 4 bases, with 9 bases between. CDR3 sequence: CASSSRTYNEQFF. The CDR3 nucleotides read TGTGCCAGCAGCAGCCGGACTTACAATGAGCAGTTCTTC.

The CDR3 coding sequence is TGTGCCAGCAGCTTATTAGCGGAGAGCTCCTACGAGCAGTACTTC. Protein product: CASSLLAESSYEQYF. J is TRBJ2-7 and V is TRBV7-2, with a weak D call TRBD2 (6 bases). Trimming took 2 bases from V and 0 from J, leaving 11 bases between them. The V gene's germline CDR1 is SGHTA and CDR2 FQGNSA. The CDR3 length is 15 residues.

The chain carries TRBV10-1 and TRBJ1-1, with a weak D call TRBD1 (6 bases). Germline values: CDR1 WNHNN, CDR2 SYGVQD (reference sequence). The CDR3 runs to 13 residues. V gave up 6 bases and J gave up 1 base, with 9 bases separating them. The chain's CDR3 is CASRRQANTEAFF. CDR3 DNA sequence: TGCGCCAGCAGGAGACAGGCGAACACTGAAGCTTTCTTT.

This clone was found once. This chain uses TRBV18 with TRBJ2-7; 13 bases are shared with TRBD2. This CDR3 spans 14 amino acids. Germline trimming cut 2 bases from V and 5 bases from J; bases unmatched to any gene: 0. Germline V gene lookup returns CDR1 KGHSH and CDR2 LQKENI. CDR3 residues: CASSPGTSGNEQYF. For the CDR3, the DNA is TGTGCCAGCTCACCAGGGACTAGCGGGAACGAGCAGTACTTC. The full variable domain, its missing parts supplied by reference TRBV18 and TRBJ2-7, is NAGVMQNPRHLVRRRGQEARLRCSPMKGHSHVYWYRQLPEEGLKFMVYLQKENIIDESGMPKERFSAEFPKEGPSILRIQQVVRGDSAAYFCASSPGTSGNEQYFGPGTRLTVT.

The chain has TRBV28 and TRBJ2-2; D might be TRBD1 (6 bases). This CDR3 spans 15 amino acids. CDR1 and CDR2 from the germline V gene are MDHEN and SYDVKM. The V end lost 5 bases, the J end lost 6 bases, and 16 bases lay between the germline ends. The CDR3 DNA follows: TGTGCCAGCAGTAAAGCTGGGGCAGGGGCCGGGGAGCTGTTTTTT. Protein product: CASSKAGAGAGELFF.

The CDR3 loop is CASTQPPDRGSNQPQHF. CDR3 DNA sequence: TGTGCCAGCACCCAACCACCAGACAGGGGCAGCAATCAGCCCCAGCATTTT. This chain joins TRBV11-3 and TRBJ1-5; 8 nucleotides line up with TRBD1. After removal of 7 bases from V and 1 base from J, the junction contained 12 bases not matched to a gene. The CDR3 covers 17 residues. In germline, CDR1 is SGHNT, CDR2 YENEEA.

The rearrangement joins TRBV6-4 to TRBJ2-5; 9 bases match TRBD1. Germline V gene lookup returns CDR1 MRHNA and CDR2 SNTAGT. CDR3 length: 16 amino acids. The V gene end was trimmed by 4 bases and the J gene end by 1 base; junction bases not matched to a gene: 7. CDR3 nucleotides: TGTGCCAGCAGTGGTTACAGGGGGCTTGTCCAAGAGACCCAGTACTTC. Its protein product is CASSGYRGLVQETQYF.

This chain joins TRBV7-2 and TRBJ2-7; TRBD2 aligns across 7 bases. Germline CDR1 SGHTA, CDR2 FQGNSA. Losses at the gene ends were 5 bases for V and 6 bases for J; bases not matched to a gene: 13. The CDR3 has 15 residues. CDR3 sequence (DNA): TGTGCCAGCAGCGAGCAGGCGGGAGTAAGTGGCGAGCAGTACTTC. This encodes CASSEQAGVSGEQYF.

In DNA, the CDR3 is TGTGCCAGCAGCGTATCCTTGAGTATCGGGGAGCTGTTTTTT. Amino acids: CASSVSLSIGELFF. The rearrangement uses TRBV9 and TRBJ2-2; D remains ambiguous. V was shortened by 1 base and J by 7 bases, with 11 bases between the two germline ends. The CDR3 has 14 residues. Looked up from germline, CDR1 is SGDLS and CDR2 is YYNGEE.

This chain links TRBV6-5 with TRBJ2-5, with 8 bases that match TRBD2. V gave up 2 bases and J gave up 5 bases; unmatched junction bases: 4. Looked up from germline, CDR1 is MNHEY and CDR2 is SVGAGI. The length of the CDR3 is 14 residues. The CDR3 DNA is TGTGCCAGCAGTTACGGCGGGAGGTCGGAGACCCAGTACTTC. This sequence encodes CASSYGGRSETQYF.

Written as DNA, the CDR3 is TGCGCCAGCAGCCAAGATTCAGTCGCCCCAGATACGCAGTATTTT. Protein: CASSQDSVAPDTQYF. This chain uses TRBV4-1 with TRBJ2-3; D is uncertain. In germline, CDR1 is MGHRA, CDR2 YSYEKL. V lost 0 bases and J lost 4, with 11 bases in between. The CDR3 is made up of 15 amino acids.

Note on this clone: Sequence at one end of the junction differs from germline and may be a read error. J is TRBJ2-1 and V is TRBV5-1; TRBD2 agrees at 11 bases. Germline assignment: CDR1 SGHRS and CDR2 YFSETQ. The CDR3 length is 19 residues. CDR3 nucleotide sequence: TGTGCCAGCAGCTTCCCCCAGGGGGGCGGACTAGCGGGCTACAATGAGCAGTTCTTC. Protein: CASSFPQGGGLAGYNEQFF. Complete variable domain (other parts from reference TRBV5-1 and TRBJ2-1): KAGVTQTPRYLIKTRGQQVTLSCSPISGHRSVSWYQQTPGQGLQFLFEYFSETQRNKGNFPGRFSGRQFSNSRSEMNVSTLELGDSALYLCASSFPQGGGLAGYNEQFFGPGTRLTVL.

This clone was counted a few times. The V gene is TRBV29-1, the J gene TRBJ2-1, with TRBD2 matching over 7 bases. The CDR3 totals 16 residues. The junction had 10 bases not matched to a gene; V was cut back by 5 bases and J by 0 bases. Germline values: CDR1 SQVTM, CDR2 ANQGSEA. The CDR3 nucleotides read TGCAGCGTTCACACCACGGGGGGTACCTCCTACAATGAGCAGTTCTTC. It codes for CSVHTTGGTSYNEQFF.

The rearrangement joins TRBV7-9 to TRBJ2-1, with 10 bases identical to TRBD1. From germline, CDR1 is SEHNR and CDR2 FQNEAQ (reference sequence). The J segment lost 6 bases and the V segment lost 4 bases, leaving 9 bases of the junction unmatched. The CDR3 totals 16 residues. DNA of the CDR3: TGTGCCAGCAGCTACACCCAGGGACAGGGGTCCAATGAGCAGTTCTTC. It specifies CASSYTQGQGSNEQFF.

CDR3 DNA: TGTGCCAGCAGTATCGGGAATCTAGAAGAGACCCAGTACTTC. This encodes CASSIGNLEETQYF. The chain links TRBV27 to TRBJ2-5, with D possibly TRBD2 on 5 matching bases. Germline loops: CDR1 MNHEY, CDR2 SMNVEV (reference sequence). The CDR3 has 14 residues. The V gene lost 5 bases and the J gene lost 3 bases, with 13 bases spanning the gap.

J is TRBJ2-5 and V is TRBV25-1; TRBD1 agrees at 7 bases. CDR3 size: 15 residues. The trim removed 4 bases at V and 0 bases at J, leaving 5 bases unmatched. CDR1 and CDR2 (germline): MGHDK, SYGVNS. Here the CDR3 reads CASSAFRGNQETQYF. The CDR3 coding sequence is TGTGCCAGCAGTGCTTTCAGGGGGAACCAAGAGACCCAGTACTTC.

The rearrangement joins TRBV19 to TRBJ2-5; 9 nucleotides agree with TRBD2. The germline V gene encodes CDR1 LNHDA and CDR2 SQIVND (reference sequence). After removal of 2 bases from V and 2 bases from J, the junction contained 6 bases not matched to a gene. CDR3 length equals 16 residues. The CDR3 loop reads CASSIMAGGQQETQYF. The CDR3 DNA sequence: TGTGCCAGTAGTATAATGGCGGGGGGGCAGCAAGAGACCCAGTACTTC.

CDR3 nucleotide sequence: TGTGCCAGCAGGGCCGAACGGACCGGGGGTGAGCAGTACTTC. The encoded protein is CASRAERTGGEQYF. This chain links TRBV6-5 with TRBJ2-7, with TRBD2 as a possible D gene (6 bases). The germline V and J ends were trimmed by 6 bases and 7 bases, with 19 bases remaining between them. The germline V gene has CDR1 MNHEY and CDR2 SVGAGI. The CDR3 covers 14 residues.

V and J are TRBV5-1 and TRBJ2-5; TRBD2 agrees at 13 bases. CDR1 and CDR2 (germline): SGHRS, YFSETQ. The ends lost 0 bases at V and 5 bases at J; junction bases unmatched: 4. CDR3 length equals 16 residues. In DNA, the CDR3 is TGCGCCAGCAGCTTGGCCGGGACTAGCGGGGCCGAGACCCAGTACTTC. Protein: CASSLAGTSGAETQYF.

The V gene is TRBV6-6, the J gene TRBJ1-2; D not resolved. V lost 5 bases to trimming and J lost 0 bases, with 7 bases between them. CDR3 size: 13 residues. The germline CDR1 and CDR2 sequences are MNHNY and SVGAGI (reference sequence). CDR3 bases: TGTGCCAGCAGTCCCGGGGCTAACTATGGCTACACCTTC. It yields the protein CASSPGANYGYTF.

The gene calls are TRBV6-6 and TRBJ1-2, with a weak D call TRBD1 (5 bases). The V end lost 4 bases, the J end lost 3 bases, and 12 bases lay between the germline ends. The CDR3 consists of 14 residues. Per the germline V gene, CDR1 is MNHNY and CDR2 is SVGAGI (reference sequence). The CDR3, as DNA: TGTGCCAGCAGTTTTCAGGGATCGGACTATGGCTACACCTTC. Amino acid sequence: CASSFQGSDYGYTF.

The chain links TRBV3-1 (or the pseudogene TRBV3-2) to TRBJ1-5; 8 nucleotides align to TRBD1. V lost 2 bases, J lost 2 bases, and 2 bases stayed unmatched. In germline, CDR1 is LGHDT, CDR2 YNNKEL (reference sequence). This CDR3 has 15 residues. The CDR3 loop is CASSQQGAGNQPQHF. The CDR3 DNA follows: TGTGCCAGCAGCCAACAGGGGGCGGGCAATCAGCCCCAGCATTTT.

V is TRBV19 and J is TRBJ2-3; 7 bases fit TRBD2. The V gene's germline CDR1 is LNHDA and CDR2 SQIVND (reference sequence). This CDR3 is 14 amino acids long. J gave up 6 bases and V 11 bases, and 14 bases lay outside the gene matches. In DNA form, the CDR3 reads TGTGCCTCCTCCCGGGGGGTGCCTACTGATACGCAGTATTTT. It codes for CASSRGVPTDTQYF.

The rearrangement uses TRBV13 and TRBJ1-2; 8 bases map to TRBD1. Germline loops: CDR1 PRHDT, CDR2 FYEKMQ (reference sequence). Germline trimming cut 5 bases from V and 7 bases from J; bases unmatched to any gene: 3. The CDR3 contains 12 residues. CDR3: CASSDRGGGYTF. The CDR3 DNA is TGTGCCAGCAGCGACAGGGGAGGTGGCTACACCTTC.

The chain couples TRBV18 to TRBJ2-3, with 11 positions matching TRBD1. Germline V gives CDR1 KGHSH, CDR2 LQKENI. The CDR3 length is 17 residues. V shed 3 bases, J shed 6 bases, and the junction held 11 bases outside the gene matches. The CDR3: CASSPSPGTGGSDTQYF. The CDR3 nucleotides read TGTGCCAGCTCACCTTCCCCCGGGACAGGGGGTTCGGATACGCAGTATTTT.

There are a few counts of this clone. V usage is TRBV29-1 and J usage is TRBJ1-1; 10 positions agree with TRBD1. V trimming: 7 bases; J trimming: 0 bases; junction bases outside the gene matches: 2. The CDR3 covers 13 residues. CDR1 and CDR2 from the germline V gene are SQVTM and ANQGSEA. The chain's CDR3 is CSAGTGVNTEAFF. CDR3 DNA: TGCAGCGCCGGGACAGGGGTGAACACTGAAGCTTTCTTT.

The chain recombines TRBV5-1 with TRBJ1-1; a weak D match, TRBD1 (6 bases). The CDR3 contains 15 residues. The germline V gene has CDR1 SGHRS and CDR2 YFSETQ. V dropped 4 bases and J dropped 1 base, with 14 bases sitting between them. CDR3 in amino acids: CASSLQGPPNTEAFF. The CDR3 nucleotides read TGCGCCAGCAGCCTACAGGGCCCCCCGAACACTGAAGCTTTCTTT.

The chain links TRBV6-5 to TRBJ1-4; D unresolved. Trimming removed 6 bases at V and 7 bases at J, with 15 bases between. The germline V gene encodes CDR1 MNHEY and CDR2 SVGAGI. This CDR3 has 14 residues. CDR3 in DNA: TGTGCCAGCAGATTTTCCTCTTCCGGTGAAAAACTGTTTTTT. The encoded protein is CASRFSSSGEKLFF.

V usage is TRBV5-1 and J usage is TRBJ2-1, with 10 bases lining up with TRBD2. The germline CDR1 and CDR2 sequences are SGHRS and YFSETQ. The CDR3 runs to 15 residues. Unmatched junction bases numbered 1, after V lost 1 base and J lost 3 bases. This CDR3 is CASSLLAGDYNEQFF. CDR3 sequence (DNA): TGCGCCAGCAGCTTGCTAGCGGGAGACTACAATGAGCAGTTCTTC. Using reference TRBV5-1 and TRBJ2-1 for the parts outside the CDR3, the full variable domain is KAGVTQTPRYLIKTRGQQVTLSCSPISGHRSVSWYQQTPGQGLQFLFEYFSETQRNKGNFPGRFSGRQFSNSRSEMNVSTLELGDSALYLCASSLLAGDYNEQFFGPGTRLTVL.